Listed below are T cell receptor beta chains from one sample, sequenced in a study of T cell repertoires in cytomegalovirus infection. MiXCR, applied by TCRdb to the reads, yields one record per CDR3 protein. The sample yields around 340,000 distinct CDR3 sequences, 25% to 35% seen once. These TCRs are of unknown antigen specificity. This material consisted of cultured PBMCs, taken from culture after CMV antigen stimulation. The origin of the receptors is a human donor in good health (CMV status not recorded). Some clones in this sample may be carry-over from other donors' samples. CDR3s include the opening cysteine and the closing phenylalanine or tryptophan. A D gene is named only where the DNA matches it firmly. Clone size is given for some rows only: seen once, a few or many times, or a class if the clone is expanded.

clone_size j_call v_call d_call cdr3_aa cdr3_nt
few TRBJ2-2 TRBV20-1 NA CSTTSTNTGELFF TGCAGTACAACAAGTACGAACACCGGGGAGCTGTTTTTT
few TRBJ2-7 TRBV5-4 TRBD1 CASSFDRTGSYEQYF TGTGCCAGCAGCTTTGATCGGACAGGGTCCTACGAGCAGTACTTC
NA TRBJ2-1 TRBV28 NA CASTPPHRVNEQFF TGTGCCAGCACCCCTCCTCACAGGGTCAATGAGCAGTTCTTC
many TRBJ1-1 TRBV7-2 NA CASSLIAGLMNTEAFF TGTGCCAGCAGCTTAATTGCAGGGCTCATGAACACTGAAGCTTTCTTT
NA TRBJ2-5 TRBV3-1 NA CASSLGLLQETQYF TGTGCCAGCAGCTTAGGACTGCTCCAAGAGACCCAGTACTTC
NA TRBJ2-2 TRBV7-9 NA CASNSFLRAPGELFF TGTGCCAGCAACTCGTTTCTGCGGGCCCCCGGGGAGCTGTTTTTT
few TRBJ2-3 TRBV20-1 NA CSARGRDTYSTDTQYF TGCAGTGCTAGGGGACGAGACACCTATAGCACAGATACGCAGTATTTT
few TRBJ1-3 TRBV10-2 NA CASSERVGDGNTIYF TGCGCCAGCAGTGAGAGGGTCGGAGATGGAAACACCATATATTTT
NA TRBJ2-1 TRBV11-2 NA CASSLSLNNEQFF TGTGCCAGCAGCTTAAGTTTGAACAATGAGCAGTTCTTC
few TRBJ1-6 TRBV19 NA CASNPNRDAYNSPLHF TGTGCCAGTAACCCAAACAGGGACGCCTATAATTCACCCCTCCACTTT